A single sample is the source of the 32 T cell receptor beta chains below, sequenced in a study of response to subunit inactivated influenza vaccine. TCRdb analysed the RT-PCR reads with MiXCR anew, one entry per CDR3 protein. The sample lists some 500,000 distinct CDR3 sequences, 13% seen once, with around 13% in the top ten. The input for sequencing was PBMCs from blood, taken 40 to 50 days after vaccination. The origin of the receptors is a man aged 45-65 years who received an inactivated influenza vaccine.

This clonotype was seen many times. The chain carries TRBV29-1 and TRBJ2-5; maybe TRBD2 (6 bases). The ends were cut back, 6 bases at V and 2 bases at J, with 13 bases in the middle. The CDR3 has 13 amino acids. Germline CDR1 is SQVTM and CDR2 is ANQGSEA. CDR3 amino acids: CSVALAGQETQYF. CDR3 in DNA: TGCAGCGTGGCTCTGGCGGGGCAAGAGACCCAGTACTTC. Filled out from reference TRBV29-1 and TRBJ2-5, the complete variable domain reads SAVISQKPSRDICQRGTSLTIQCQVDSQVTMMFWYRQQPGQSLTLIATANQGSEATYESGFVIDKFPISRPNLTFSTLTVSNMSPEDSSIYLCSVALAGQETQYFGPGTRLLVL.

This clonotype appeared many times. The V and J genes are TRBV7-9 and TRBJ1-2; D may be TRBD1 (5 bases). Trimming pared 1 base from V and 1 base from J, leaving 7 bases between. CDR3 size: 14 residues. Germline assignment: CDR1 SEHNR and CDR2 FQNEAQ (reference sequence). CDR3 region: CASSLVGGNYGYTF. The CDR3 DNA reads as TGTGCCAGCAGCTTAGTTGGGGGTAACTATGGCTACACCTTC.

This clonotype was found many times. The J gene is TRBJ2-2, the V gene TRBV24-1, with D uncertain. Germline V gene lookup returns CDR1 KGHDR and CDR2 SFDVKD. Trimming removed 9 bases from V and 0 bases from J, with 7 bases in between. The CDR3 consists of 13 residues. The CDR3 region is CATDTPNTGELFF. CDR3 coding DNA: TGTGCCACCGACACCCCGAACACCGGGGAGCTGTTTTTT.

In its sample, this clonotype was seen many times. V and J are TRBV27 and TRBJ1-1; D is unresolved. V was cut by 3 bases and J by 0 bases, with 8 bases left in between. CDR1 is MNHEY and CDR2 is SMNVEV in the germline V gene (reference sequence). The CDR3 totals 14 residues. CDR3 nucleotides: TGTGCCAGCAGTTTGGCCATCGTGAACACTGAAGCTTTCTTT. Amino acids: CASSLAIVNTEAFF.

The V and J genes are TRBV9 and TRBJ2-1; TRBD2 agrees at 10 bases. V lost 0 bases, J lost 9 bases, and 9 bases stayed unmatched. CDR1 and CDR2 from the germline V gene are SGDLS and YYNGEE. The CDR3 loop spans 16 amino acids. The CDR3 spells CASSVAQREGRGEQFF. The CDR3 nucleotides are TGTGCCAGCAGCGTAGCTCAGCGGGAGGGCCGAGGTGAGCAGTTCTTC. The complete variable domain, with remaining parts taken from reference TRBV9 and TRBJ2-1, reads DSGVTQTPKHLITATGQRVTLRCSPRSGDLSVYWYQQSLDQGLQFLIQYYNGEERAKGNILERFSAQQFPDLHSELNLSSLELGDSALYFCASSVAQREGRGEQFFGPGTRLTVL.

The sample holds a few counts of this clonotype. The chain carries TRBV4-3 and TRBJ2-3, with D possibly matching TRBD1 (5 bases). The CDR3 extends over 15 amino acids. V shed 3 bases and J shed 2 bases, with 12 bases lying between them. Per the germline V gene, CDR1 is LGHNA and CDR2 is YSLEER. In DNA, the CDR3 is TGCGCCAGCAGCCAGCAAGGCAGGGACACAGATACGCAGTATTTT. This gives the protein CASSQQGRDTDTQYF.

The chain carries TRBV12-3 or TRBV12-4 and TRBJ1-5, with D uncertain. The CDR3 has 13 residues. The V end was cut by 7 bases, the J end by 7 bases, with 14 bases between. As DNA, the CDR3 is TGTGCCAGCACTGTCGCTCCGGGACAGCCCCAGCATTTT. Translating gives CASTVAPGQPQHF.

This clonotype has only a few counts. V and J are TRBV20-1 and TRBJ2-1; TRBD2 might be the D (6 bases). Germline V gene sequence: CDR1 DFQATT, CDR2 SNEGSKA (reference sequence). CDR3 length: 13 amino acids. The ends were cut back, 0 bases at V and 6 bases at J, with 9 bases in the middle. Here the CDR3 reads CSARETTSNEQFF. The CDR3 coding sequence is TGCAGTGCTAGAGAAACGACTAGCAATGAGCAGTTCTTC.

In its sample, this clonotype was seen a few times. The chain recombines TRBV10-2 with TRBJ2-3, with D unresolved. CDR1 and CDR2 (germline): WSHSY, SAAADI. The length of the CDR3 is 15 residues. Trimming removed 7 bases from V and 5 bases from J, with 19 bases in between. The CDR3 DNA reads as TGCGCCAGCAATCCCGGACGGATAGGTGGAGATACGCAGTATTTT. It is translated as CASNPGRIGGDTQYF.

This clonotype has ten or more counts. The chain links TRBV6-2 or TRBV6-3 to TRBJ2-7; D is perhaps TRBD1 (6 bases). Germline V gene lookup returns CDR1 MNHEY and CDR2 SVGEGT. The V gene lost 4 bases and the J gene lost 0 bases, with 13 bases spanning the gap. This CDR3 has 15 amino acids. CDR3: CASSFAAGASYEQYF. The CDR3 region has the DNA TGTGCCAGCAGTTTTGCGGCAGGGGCCTCCTACGAGCAGTACTTC.

This chain joins TRBV10-2 and TRBJ2-7, with 12 bases fitting TRBD1. The CDR3 totals 16 residues. V was pared by 7 bases and J by 6 bases, with 13 bases of the junction left unmatched. Germline lookup yields CDR1 WSHSY and CDR2 SAAADI. Here the CDR3 reads CASKPPTWDRGPEQYF. The CDR3 DNA is TGCGCCAGCAAACCCCCAACCTGGGACAGGGGGCCCGAGCAGTACTTC.

The gene calls are TRBV5-1 and TRBJ2-3, with TRBD2 matching over 9 bases. This CDR3 is 14 amino acids long. Germline-derived CDR1 and CDR2 are SGHRS and YFSETQ. V lost 6 bases, J lost 1 base, and 3 bases stayed unmatched. In nucleotides, the CDR3 is TGCGCCAGCAATCCTAGCGGGGGCACAGATACGCAGTATTTT. It encodes CASNPSGGTDTQYF.

This clonotype was detected a few times. The rearrangement uses TRBV5-5 and TRBJ2-3; TRBD2 aligns across 12 bases. CDR3 length equals 18 residues. CDR1 is SGHKS, CDR2 YYEKEE, per germline (reference sequence). The J segment lost 4 bases and the V segment lost 4 bases, leaving 13 bases of the junction unmatched. The CDR3 sequence: CASSRTASGRAGADTQYF. CDR3 DNA sequence: TGTGCCAGCAGCAGAACAGCTAGCGGGAGGGCTGGGGCAGATACGCAGTATTTT.

There are a few counts of this clonotype. The V call is TRBV7-9, the J call TRBJ2-7; D is unclear. Trimming took 2 bases from V and 4 from J, leaving 12 bases between them. CDR3 length: 14 residues. Germline V lookup: CDR1 SEHNR, CDR2 FQNEAQ (reference sequence). CDR3 in amino acids: CASSLSTDPYEQYF. DNA of the CDR3: TGTGCCAGCAGCTTAAGTACAGACCCATACGAGCAGTACTTC.

The genes are TRBV7-2 and TRBJ2-5; 9 bases align to TRBD2. This CDR3 contains 16 residues. V lost 1 base, J lost 5 bases, and 8 bases stayed unmatched. Germline V gene lookup returns CDR1 SGHTA and CDR2 FQGNSA. The CDR3 protein is CASSLGSSGGLETQYF. Here the CDR3 DNA reads TGTGCCAGCAGCTTAGGGAGTAGCGGGGGTTTGGAGACCCAGTACTTC.

This clonotype was picked up many times. V is TRBV20-1 and J is TRBJ2-1, with D perhaps TRBD2 (5 bases). The CDR3 runs 17 residues. V lost 3 bases, J lost 7 bases, and 25 bases lay in between. Looked up from germline, CDR1 is DFQATT and CDR2 is SNEGSKA (reference sequence). The CDR3 region is CSASTFLGQEVWNEQFF. Written as DNA, the CDR3 is TGCAGTGCTAGCACCTTCTTGGGTCAGGAGGTTTGGAATGAGCAGTTCTTC.

The chain links TRBV12-3 or TRBV12-4 to TRBJ2-2; no clear D. Trimming cost V 6 bases and J 6 bases, with 14 bases left between them. CDR3 size: 14 residues. The CDR3 DNA reads as TGTGCCAGCAGCCCCCACGAGGTGGCCGGGGAGCTGTTTTTT. Translated: CASSPHEVAGELFF.

This clonotype came up many times. The chain combines TRBV6-1 with TRBJ2-7; unclear D gene. Per germline, CDR1 MNHNS and CDR2 SASEGT. V was pared by 6 bases and J by 4 bases, with 13 bases between. The CDR3 has 13 residues. CDR3 amino acids: CASSPVPGYEQYF. CDR3 DNA sequence: TGTGCCAGCAGCCCCGTCCCCGGTTACGAGCAGTACTTC.

This clonotype occurred a few times. This chain links TRBV10-3 with TRBJ2-3, with 13 positions matching TRBD2. J was trimmed by 4 bases and V by 4 bases; bases with no gene match: 2. This CDR3 is built from 15 residues. CDR1 and CDR2 (germline): ENHRY, SYGVKD. The CDR3 sequence is CAISGTSGSPDTQYF. DNA of the CDR3: TGTGCCATCAGTGGGACTAGCGGGAGTCCAGATACGCAGTATTTT.

This clonotype occurred many times. The chain has TRBV5-6 and TRBJ1-1; no clear D gene. Germline V lookup: CDR1 SGHDT, CDR2 YYEEEE. V gave up 4 bases and J gave up 3 bases, with 10 bases separating them. The CDR3 spans 13 residues. The CDR3: CASSPWLDTEAFF. The CDR3 DNA reads as TGTGCCAGCAGCCCGTGGTTAGACACTGAAGCTTTCTTT.

The CDR3 bases are TGTGCCACCAGTTCAGGGAAGGCTGGCTACACCTTC. It is translated as CATSSGKAGYTF. This sequence joins TRBV24-1 and TRBJ1-2; D might be TRBD1 (5 bases). Trimming pared 6 bases from V and 7 bases from J, leaving 11 bases between. Germline CDR1 KGHDR, CDR2 SFDVKD. This CDR3 is built from 12 residues.

This sequence joins TRBV29-1 and TRBJ2-2; 7 nucleotides agree with TRBD1. This CDR3 comprises 15 residues. Trimming cost V 3 bases and J 6 bases; bases outside gene matches: 10. Germline CDR1 and CDR2: SQVTM and ANQGSEA. The CDR3 sequence: CSVEGFGQDPGELFF. In nucleotides, the CDR3 is TGCAGCGTTGAGGGTTTCGGACAGGACCCCGGGGAGCTGTTTTTT.

This clonotype was seen once. The chain couples TRBV4-3 to TRBJ2-1; D not certain. Germline loops: CDR1 LGHNA, CDR2 YSLEER. The CDR3 spans 13 residues. Between the trimmed V and J ends, which lost 0 bases and 10 bases, there was a span of 10 bases. In DNA form, the CDR3 reads TGCGCCAGCAGCCAAGAGCAAAGGGCCGAGCAGTTCTTC. Translation gives CASSQEQRAEQFF.

This clonotype was observed a few times. The chain joins TRBV12-3 or TRBV12-4 to TRBJ2-7; the D gene is possibly TRBD1 (8 bases). This CDR3 is built from 14 residues. Trimming took off 7 bases at V and 10 bases at J, with 23 bases between the two ends. CDR3 bases: TGTGCCAGCACCCGGGGGACTAACAGGGGGATTCAGTACTTC. Translation: CASTRGTNRGIQYF.

The J gene is TRBJ2-4, the V gene TRBV20-1, with 7 bases that match TRBD2. The CDR3 is 13 residues long. The germline V gene has CDR1 DFQATT and CDR2 SNEGSKA (reference sequence). The J segment lost 5 bases and the V segment lost 8 bases, leaving 9 bases of the junction unmatched. As DNA, the CDR3 is TGCAGTACCCCGGGGACTACCGAAAACATTCAGTACTTC. Residues: CSTPGTTENIQYF.

This clonotype was recorded many times. The genes are TRBV4-1 and TRBJ2-3; TRBD1 aligns across 9 bases. This CDR3 is 15 amino acids long. The trim removed 2 bases at V and 4 bases at J, leaving 4 bases unmatched. Germline CDR1 is MGHRA and CDR2 is YSYEKL. This CDR3 reads CASSQLTGGADTQYF. The DNA of the CDR3 is TGCGCCAGCAGCCAACTGACAGGGGGTGCAGATACGCAGTATTTT.

This clonotype was seen a handful of times. The chain joins TRBV29-1 to TRBJ2-3; 9 nucleotides match TRBD2. CDR1 is SQVTM and CDR2 is ANQGSEA in the germline V gene. V lost 5 bases to trimming and J lost 5 bases; unmatched junction nucleotides: 5. This CDR3 contains 13 residues. Here the CDR3 reads CSVRRGGGDTQYF. Written as DNA, the CDR3 is TGCAGCGTTCGGCGGGGGGGCGGAGATACGCAGTATTTT.

This clonotype was counted a few times. This CDR3 reads CASNFNSRFLGETQYF. For the CDR3, the DNA is TGTGCCAGCAACTTCAATAGCCGCTTCCTTGGGGAGACCCAGTACTTC. The chain carries TRBV7-2 and TRBJ2-5; D uncertain. Germline loops: CDR1 SGHTA, CDR2 FQGNSA. The length of the CDR3 is 16 residues. V was shortened by 7 bases and J by 5 bases, with 23 bases between the two germline ends.

This clonotype showed up just a few times. The chain combines TRBV20-1 with TRBJ2-2, with 9 bases identical to TRBD1. The V segment lost 1 base and the J segment 4 bases; nucleotides outside the gene matches: 16. Germline assignment: CDR1 DFQATT and CDR2 SNEGSKA (reference sequence). This CDR3 has 19 residues. The CDR3: CSARGRTGAVVSSTGELFF. CDR3 DNA: TGCAGTGCTAGAGGCCGGACAGGGGCCGTTGTGAGTAGCACCGGGGAGCTGTTTTTT.

The J gene is TRBJ2-2, the V gene TRBV9; a possible D gene is TRBD2 (6 bases). Germline CDR1 reads SGDLS; CDR2 reads YYNGEE. V lost 0 bases to trimming and J lost 3 bases, with 15 bases between them. CDR3 length: 17 residues. The CDR3 reads CASSVDIGGVDTGELFF. The CDR3 coding sequence is TGTGCCAGCAGCGTAGATATCGGGGGAGTTGACACCGGGGAGCTGTTTTTT.

This clonotype was observed a few times. The chain employs TRBV25-1 and TRBJ1-4; D not certain. Looked up from germline, CDR1 is MGHDK and CDR2 is SYGVNS. The CDR3 length is 14 residues. The V end was cut by 4 bases, the J end by 8 bases, with 14 bases between. CDR3 region: CASSASAAYEKLFF. In DNA form, the CDR3 reads TGTGCCAGCAGTGCCTCGGCGGCCTACGAAAAACTGTTTTTT.

This clonotype has just a few counts. This chain joins TRBV12-3 or TRBV12-4 and TRBJ1-2, with 11 bases that match TRBD1. Trimming took 7 bases from V and 4 from J; bases not matched to a gene: 5. The CDR3 is 14 amino acids. CDR3 amino acids: CASNPGTGGYGYTF. In DNA, the CDR3 is TGTGCCAGCAATCCCGGGACAGGGGGCTATGGCTACACCTTC.